This T cell receptor (beta chain) derives from a study of T-cell memory formation after mild COVID-19. Trimming cost V 0 bases and J 7 bases, with 9 bases left between them. The germline V gene has CDR1 MNHEY and CDR2 SVGAGI. This CDR3 comprises 13 residues. TCRdb re-called the 5' RACE reads with MiXCR, one entry per CDR3 protein. The sample holds around 220,000 distinct CDR3 sequences, about 15% seen once. This clonotype was seen more than once but under ten times. This receptor was taken from a man between 18 and 29 years old who had mild COVID-19 (a few samples of this study predate the infection). Cell type and time point are not known. The rearrangement links TRBV6-5 to TRBJ2-5; D is unresolved. The sequenced sample consisted of PBMCs or a T cell subset sorted from them (not recorded which). The CDR3 here is CASSYSPIGTQYF. The CDR3, as DNA: TGTGCCAGCAGTTACTCCCCTATAGGGACCCAGTACTTC.